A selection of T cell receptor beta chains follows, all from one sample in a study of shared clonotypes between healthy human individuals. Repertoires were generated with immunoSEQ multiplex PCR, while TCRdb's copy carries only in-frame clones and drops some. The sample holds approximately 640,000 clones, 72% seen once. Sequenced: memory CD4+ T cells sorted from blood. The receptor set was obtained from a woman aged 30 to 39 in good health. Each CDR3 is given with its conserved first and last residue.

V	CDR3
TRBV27	CASRGLAGLYEQYF
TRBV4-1	CASSPGSGQKLSNTGELFF
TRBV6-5	CASSNRQGSTYF
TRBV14	CASSQVEGREQFF
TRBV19	CASSIPASGRAREQFF
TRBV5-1	CASSPGGANEKLFF
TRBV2	CASNLGGPYGYTF
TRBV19	CASSIWTGVNEQFF
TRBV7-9	CASSTLQGATTGNTIYF
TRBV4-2	CASSQYTGGVNTEAFF
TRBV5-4	CASSPGWGSGNTIYF
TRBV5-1	CASSLFEGYEQYF